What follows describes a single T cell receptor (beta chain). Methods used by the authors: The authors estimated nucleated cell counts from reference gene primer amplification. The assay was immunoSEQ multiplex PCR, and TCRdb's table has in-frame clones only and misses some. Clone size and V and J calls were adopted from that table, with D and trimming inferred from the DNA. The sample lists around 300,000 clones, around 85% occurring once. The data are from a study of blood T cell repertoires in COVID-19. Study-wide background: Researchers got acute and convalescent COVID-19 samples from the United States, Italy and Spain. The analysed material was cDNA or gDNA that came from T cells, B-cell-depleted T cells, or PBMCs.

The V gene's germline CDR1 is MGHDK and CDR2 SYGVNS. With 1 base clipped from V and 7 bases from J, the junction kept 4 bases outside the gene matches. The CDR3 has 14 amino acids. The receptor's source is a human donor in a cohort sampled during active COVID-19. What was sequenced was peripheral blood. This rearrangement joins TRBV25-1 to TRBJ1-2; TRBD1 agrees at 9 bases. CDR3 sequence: CASSESGDRAGYTF. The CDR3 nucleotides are TGTGCCAGCAGTGAATCTGGGGACAGGGCTGGCTACACCTTC.